The next 31 T cell receptor beta chains were all read from a single sample in a study of blood T cell repertoires in COVID-19. The repertoire was sequenced with immunoSEQ multiplex PCR; TCRdb's copy has only in-frame clones and lacks some. Of more than 110,000 clones listed, 84% were seen once; the top ten hold just under 9%. Sequencing input: peripheral blood. These receptor sequences come from a woman at least 80 years old in a cohort sampled during active or convalescent COVID-19.

The CDR3 spells CASSRTSGGQETQYF. The CDR3 DNA sequence: TGCGCCAGCAGCCGGACTAGCGGGGGGCAAGAGACCCAGTACTTC. The chain has TRBV5-1 and TRBJ2-5; 14 nucleotides align to TRBD2. CDR1 is SGHRS and CDR2 is YFSETQ in the germline V gene. J was trimmed by 2 bases and V by 4 bases; bases with no gene match: 1. The CDR3 runs 15 residues.

In nucleotides, the CDR3 is TGTGCCAGTAGTAACTGGAGGGACTATGGCTACACCTTC. Translation: CASSNWRDYGYTF. This rearrangement joins TRBV19 to TRBJ1-2; no definite D call. V shed 4 bases and J shed 3 bases, with 9 bases lying between them. Germline values: CDR1 LNHDA, CDR2 SQIVND (reference sequence). The CDR3 covers 13 residues. The entire variable domain, with the rest obtained from reference TRBV19 and TRBJ1-2, is as follows: DGGITQSPKYLFRKEGQNVTLSCEQNLNHDAMYWYRQDPGQGLRLIYYSQIVNDFQKGDIAEGYSVSREKKESFPLTVTSAQKNPTAFYLCASSNWRDYGYTFGSGTRLTVV.

This clone appeared once. V is TRBV4-1 and J is TRBJ1-6, with 9 bases identical to TRBD1. The CDR3 has 16 residues. From germline, CDR1 is MGHRA and CDR2 YSYEKL. The J segment lost 7 bases and the V segment lost 4 bases, leaving 8 bases of the junction unmatched. The CDR3 DNA follows: TGCGCCAGCAGCCCTGGGACAGGGTTTGGAAATTCACCCCTCCACTTT. Translation: CASSPGTGFGNSPLHF.

The chain carries TRBV9 and TRBJ1-2, with 12 bases identical to TRBD1. The junction had 5 bases not matched to a gene; V was cut back by 3 bases and J by 2 bases. CDR1 and CDR2 from the germline V gene are SGDLS and YYNGEE. The CDR3 is 16 amino acids. DNA for the CDR3: TGTGCCAGCAGCGCCGGGACAGGGGGCACGAACTATGGCTACACCTTC. Encoded protein: CASSAGTGGTNYGYTF. Together with reference TRBV9 and TRBJ1-2, the CDR3 gives the full variable domain: DSGVTQTPKHLITATGQRVTLRCSPRSGDLSVYWYQQSLDQGLQFLIQYYNGEERAKGNILERFSAQQFPDLHSELNLSSLELGDSALYFCASSAGTGGTNYGYTFGSGTRLTVV.

The chain carries TRBV3-1 (or the pseudogene TRBV3-2) and TRBJ2-2, with D unresolved. Trimming pared 1 base from V and 6 bases from J, leaving 6 bases between. The CDR3 consists of 13 residues. Germline values: CDR1 LGHDT, CDR2 YNNKEL (reference sequence). CDR3 loop: CASSQAQPGELFF. Here the CDR3 DNA reads TGTGCCAGCAGCCAAGCACAGCCCGGGGAGCTGTTTTTT.

V and J are TRBV7-9 and TRBJ1-1, with 7 nucleotides matching TRBD1. Germline V gene sequence: CDR1 SEHNR, CDR2 FQNEAQ (reference sequence). The CDR3 length is 14 residues. V was pared by 3 bases and J by 4 bases, with 5 bases of the junction left unmatched. The CDR3 DNA reads TGTGCCAGCAGCTTTAGGGGGCGCGGCACTGAAGCTTTCTTT. Translating gives CASSFRGRGTEAFF.

This rearrangement joins TRBV2 to TRBJ2-3, with 9 bases aligning to TRBD2. CDR3 length: 15 residues. Germline CDR1 and CDR2: SNHLY and FYNNEI. The ends lost 3 bases at V and 5 bases at J; junction bases unmatched: 6. CDR3 nucleotide sequence: TGTGCCAGCAGTGACCTAGCGGGGTGGTTAGATACGCAGTATTTT. This codes for CASSDLAGWLDTQYF. Combining the CDR3 with reference TRBV2 and TRBJ2-3 gives the whole variable domain EPEVTQTPSHQVTQMGQEVILRCVPISNHLYFYWYRQILGQKVEFLVSFYNNEISEKSEIFDDQFSVERPDGSNFTLKIRSTKLEDSAMYFCASSDLAGWLDTQYFGPGTRLTVL.

V usage is TRBV5-4 and J usage is TRBJ2-5, with 7 bases aligning to TRBD2. With V trimmed by 4 bases and J by 3 bases, 9 bases remained unmatched. Germline CDR1 reads SGHNT; CDR2 reads YYREEE (reference sequence). This CDR3 region has 15 residues. CDR3 region: CASSNYGEGEETQYF. The DNA for the CDR3 is TGTGCCAGCAGCAATTATGGGGAGGGTGAAGAGACCCAGTACTTC.

The CDR3 loop is CASTTGGPDTQYF. CDR3 nucleotides: TGTGCCAGTACTACGGGGGGGCCAGATACGCAGTATTTT. The chain employs TRBV19 and TRBJ2-3, with TRBD2 identical over 8 bases. CDR3 length equals 13 residues. Germline V gene lookup returns CDR1 LNHDA and CDR2 SQIVND (reference sequence). With 7 bases clipped from V and 4 bases from J, the junction kept 4 bases outside the gene matches.

The chain carries TRBV29-1 and TRBJ2-5; possible D gene TRBD1, 5 bases. The V gene lost 5 bases and the J gene lost 1 base, with 11 bases spanning the gap. Looked up from germline, CDR1 is SQVTM and CDR2 is ANQGSEA. This CDR3 has 13 residues. The chain's CDR3 is CSVPRAPQETQYF. The CDR3, as DNA: TGCAGCGTTCCCAGGGCCCCCCAAGAGACCCAGTACTTC. Full variable domain (remainder filled in from reference TRBV29-1 and TRBJ2-5): SAVISQKPSRDICQRGTSLTIQCQVDSQVTMMFWYRQQPGQSLTLIATANQGSEATYESGFVIDKFPISRPNLTFSTLTVSNMSPEDSSIYLCSVPRAPQETQYFGPGTRLLVL.

The chain has TRBV5-1 and TRBJ2-5; TRBD2 agrees at 8 bases. V shed 0 bases and J 6 bases; nucleotides not matched to a gene: 4. CDR1 and CDR2 (germline): SGHRS, YFSETQ. There are 14 residues in the CDR3. The CDR3 region has the DNA TGCGCCAGCAGCTTGGACGGGGGGGGAAAGACCCAGTACTTC. This gives the protein CASSLDGGGKTQYF.

The rearrangement uses TRBV3-1 (or the pseudogene TRBV3-2) and TRBJ1-4; TRBD1 matches 8 bases. Germline assignment: CDR1 LGHDT and CDR2 YNNKEL (reference sequence). Trimming removed 6 bases from V and 8 bases from J; junction bases left unmatched: 5. The length of the CDR3 is 13 residues. In DNA, the CDR3 is TGTGCCAGCAGGTCAGGGGGCGCGGAAAAACTGTTTTTT. Protein product: CASRSGGAEKLFF.

This CDR3 reads CASSPLPRNTEAFF. The CDR3 DNA reads as TGCGCCAGCAGCCCTCTGCCTAGGAACACTGAAGCTTTCTTT. The rearrangement joins TRBV4-3 to TRBJ1-1, with D unresolved. The CDR3 runs to 14 residues. V lost 4 bases and J 1 base, leaving 10 bases between the germline ends. Germline CDR1 and CDR2: LGHNA and YSLEER.

The sample holds a few counts of this clone. The gene calls are TRBV7-4 and TRBJ1-3; unclear D gene. CDR1 is SGHVT and CDR2 is SQSDAQ in the germline V gene. Between the trimmed V and J ends, which lost 9 bases and 0 bases, there was a span of 18 bases. This CDR3 contains 16 residues. As DNA, the CDR3 is TGTGCCAGTTGTGCACAAACCGGGATCTCTGGAAACACCATATATTTT. It yields the protein CASCAQTGISGNTIYF.

This chain uses TRBV18 with TRBJ2-3; the D gene is possibly TRBD2 (6 bases). The CDR3 totals 15 residues. V dropped 2 bases and J dropped 0 bases, with 9 bases sitting between them. CDR1 is KGHSH and CDR2 is LQKENI in the germline V gene. CDR3: CASSPSGSSTDTQYF. The CDR3 region has the DNA TGTGCCAGCTCACCAAGCGGGTCCAGCACAGATACGCAGTATTTT. Filled out from reference TRBV18 and TRBJ2-3, the complete variable domain reads NAGVMQNPRHLVRRRGQEARLRCSPMKGHSHVYWYRQLPEEGLKFMVYLQKENIIDESGMPKERFSAEFPKEGPSILRIQQVVRGDSAAYFCASSPSGSSTDTQYFGPGTRLTVL.

The chain employs TRBV11-3 and TRBJ2-5; 7 nucleotides line up with TRBD1. J gave up 5 bases and V 2 bases, and 11 bases lay outside the gene matches. The length of the CDR3 is 16 residues. The germline V gene encodes CDR1 SGHNT and CDR2 YENEEA. The CDR3 spells CASSLSVAGGRETQYF. The CDR3 nucleotides read TGTGCCAGCAGCTTAAGTGTGGCAGGGGGAAGGGAGACCCAGTACTTC.

The chain recombines TRBV5-1 with TRBJ2-3; D gene uncertain. The CDR3 totals 14 residues. CDR1 and CDR2 (germline): SGHRS, YFSETQ. The V end was cut by 0 bases, the J end by 3 bases, with 8 bases between. The chain's CDR3 is CASSLEQTTDTQYF. The DNA of the CDR3 is TGCGCCAGCAGCTTGGAGCAGACAACAGATACGCAGTATTTT.

The chain recombines TRBV6-1 with TRBJ2-7; 9 bases fit TRBD1. V lost 3 bases to trimming and J lost 3 bases; unmatched junction nucleotides: 6. CDR1 is MNHNS, CDR2 SASEGT, per germline. CDR3 length equals 15 residues. CDR3 nucleotides: TGTGCCAGCAGTGAGTCCGGGACAGGGTTCTACGAGCAGTACTTC. It yields the protein CASSESGTGFYEQYF.

This chain links TRBV7-9 with TRBJ2-7; D unclear. The CDR3 covers 12 residues. The germline V gene encodes CDR1 SEHNR and CDR2 FQNEAQ (reference sequence). Trimming pared 5 bases from V and 5 bases from J, leaving 10 bases between. The CDR3 DNA is TGTGCCAGCAGCCCAGAAACACACGAGCAGTACTTC. Residues: CASSPETHEQYF.

This clone has a single count. The J gene is TRBJ2-1, the V gene TRBV2, with D perhaps TRBD1 (6 bases). Trimming left V 6 bases short and J 4 bases short, with 16 bases between. The V gene's germline CDR1 is SNHLY and CDR2 FYNNEI. This CDR3 has 15 residues. CDR3 protein: CASRRTFQGYNEQFF. The CDR3 bases are TGTGCCAGCAGAAGGACTTTTCAGGGGTACAATGAGCAGTTCTTC.

The chain carries TRBV6-6 and TRBJ2-7; a weak D match, TRBD1 (5 bases). This CDR3 comprises 13 residues. CDR1 and CDR2 (germline): MNHNY, SVGAGI (reference sequence). V gave up 2 bases and J gave up 10 bases, with 15 bases separating them. DNA of the CDR3: TGTGCCAGCAGTTACGTCGACCAGGGTCATCAGTACGTC. As protein: CASSYVDQGHQYV.

This clone was found a few times. The CDR3 is CASSLGMAGGGSGANVLTF. CDR3 nucleotide sequence: TGTGCCAGCAGCTTGGGCATGGCAGGGGGAGGATCTGGGGCCAACGTCCTGACTTTC. The rearrangement links TRBV7-3 to TRBJ2-6, with a possible D match to TRBD1 (7 bases). CDR1 and CDR2 from the germline V gene are SGHTA and FQGTGA. Trimming shortened V by 3 bases and J by 1 base, and 19 bases separated the two germline ends. The length of the CDR3 is 19 residues.

The DNA for the CDR3 is TGTGCCAGCAGCCCGCAGGGGCGGACAGATACGCAGTATTTT. Its translation: CASSPQGRTDTQYF. This chain links TRBV3-1 (or the pseudogene TRBV3-2) with TRBJ2-3; maybe TRBD1 (6 bases). The CDR3 loop spans 14 amino acids. Between the trimmed V and J ends, which lost 4 bases and 3 bases, there was a span of 11 bases. Germline V gene data show CDR1 as LGHDT and CDR2 as YNNKEL (reference sequence).

The chain has TRBV6-5 and TRBJ1-2; 8 bases agree with TRBD1. V dropped 5 bases and J dropped 8; count of bases not matched to a gene: 10. The germline CDR1 and CDR2 sequences are MNHEY and SVGAGI. The CDR3 contains 14 residues. The DNA for the CDR3 is TGTGCCAGCAGTATAACCCAGGGGGCAGGGGGCTACACCTTC. Translating gives CASSITQGAGGYTF.

J is TRBJ2-5 and V is TRBV5-1, with D perhaps matching TRBD2 (6 bases). Germline-derived CDR1 and CDR2 are SGHRS and YFSETQ. The CDR3 sequence is 15 residues long. Trimming removed 9 bases from V and 7 bases from J, with 25 bases in between. CDR3 protein: CATSLGLGKEGTQYF. Here the CDR3 DNA reads TGCGCCACAAGCCTCGGACTGGGCAAGGAGGGGACCCAGTACTTC.

The chain links TRBV6-5 to TRBJ2-1; maybe TRBD1 (5 bases). Trimming pared 5 bases from V and 4 bases from J, leaving 12 bases between. The CDR3 length is 14 residues. Per germline, CDR1 MNHEY and CDR2 SVGAGI. CDR3: CASSMTAVYNEQFF. CDR3 coding DNA: TGTGCCAGCAGTATGACAGCTGTTTACAATGAGCAGTTCTTC.

This chain joins TRBV6-1 and TRBJ2-7, with D unresolved. Germline CDR1 reads MNHNS; CDR2 reads SASEGT. V was clipped by 3 bases and J by 1 base, with 10 bases between them. The CDR3 is made up of 14 amino acids. The CDR3 protein is CASSDPELSYEQYF. As DNA, the CDR3 is TGTGCCAGCAGTGACCCGGAGCTGTCCTACGAGCAGTACTTC.

This chain joins TRBV4-2 and TRBJ2-1, with 9 bases lining up with TRBD2. From germline, CDR1 is LGHNA and CDR2 YNFKEQ. The CDR3 consists of 15 residues. Trimming took 2 bases from V and 7 from J; bases not matched to a gene: 6. The CDR3 reads CASSQLAGLGNEQFF. CDR3 sequence (DNA): TGTGCCAGCAGCCAACTAGCGGGGCTTGGGAATGAGCAGTTCTTC.

The chain links TRBV28 to TRBJ1-1; possibly TRBD1 for D (5 bases). Trimming cost V 3 bases and J 4 bases, with 12 bases left between them. The V gene's germline CDR1 is MDHEN and CDR2 SYDVKM. This CDR3 region has 14 residues. The CDR3 loop reads CASSFRVSVTEAFF. The CDR3 bases are TGTGCCAGCAGTTTCAGGGTTTCGGTCACTGAAGCTTTCTTT. The full variable domain, completed using reference TRBV28 and TRBJ1-1, is DVKVTQSSRYLVKRTGEKVFLECVQDMDHENMFWYRQDPGLGLRLIYFSYDVKMKEKGDIPEGYSVSREKKERFSLILESASTNQTSMYLCASSFRVSVTEAFFGQGTRLTVV.

This chain joins TRBV27 and TRBJ1-2; TRBD1 agrees at 10 bases. Per germline, CDR1 MNHEY and CDR2 SMNVEV (reference sequence). This CDR3 is 13 amino acids long. J was trimmed by 8 bases and V by 7 bases; bases with no gene match: 7. The CDR3 sequence: CASMDRGSSGYTF. The CDR3 DNA sequence: TGTGCCAGCATGGACAGGGGGAGTTCCGGCTACACCTTC.

The V call is TRBV7-2, the J call TRBJ1-2; D not resolved. Trimming left V 6 bases short and J 4 bases short, with 15 bases between. Germline lookup yields CDR1 SGHTA and CDR2 FQGNSA. The CDR3 has 14 residues. The CDR3: CASREGSFLYGYTF. CDR3 sequence (DNA): TGTGCCAGCAGGGAGGGTTCCTTCCTCTATGGCTACACCTTC.